This TCR beta chain was retrieved from a study of blood T cell repertoires in COVID-19. Study as a whole: The United States, Italy and Spain provided the acute and convalescent COVID-19 samples. The cDNA or gDNA used as material had been derived from T cells, B-cell-depleted T cells, or PBMCs.

Germline CDR1 reads SGDLS; CDR2 reads YYNGEE. V lost 3 bases and J lost 0; bases outside the gene matches: 7. The CDR3 spans 18 residues. The authors' processing: Estimation of nucleated cell counts was performed using reference gene primer amplification. Here immunoSEQ multiplex PCR was the method, and the copy in TCRdb shows in-frame clones only, minus some. For V, J and clone size, that table is used; D and trimming come from the DNA. This table has 200,000 to 300,000 clones, about 90% appearing once. This sequence originates from a man aged 18 to 35 with active or convalescent COVID-19. The sequencing sample was made of peripheral blood. The chain combines TRBV9 with TRBJ2-1, with 12 nucleotides matching TRBD2. CDR3 sequence: CASSASGLAGSSYNEQFF. The CDR3 DNA sequence: TGTGCCAGCAGCGCCTCAGGACTAGCGGGGAGCTCCTACAATGAGCAGTTCTTC.